This is a list of T cell receptor beta chains from one sample in a study of CD8 T cells in Susac syndrome. TCRdb passed the immunoSEQ multiplex PCR reads through MiXCR, listing each CDR3 protein once. Of roughly 190,000 distinct CDR3 sequences listed, nearly 97% were seen once; the top ten hold 0.098%. Sequencing used CD4+ T cells from PBMCs. Receptor source: a human donor with Susac syndrome. Each CDR3 is given with its conserved first and last residue. The D gene is left open where the match is weak. The size field is filled for only some rows; it gives once, few, many or a size class.

NA	TRBV5-1	TRBJ2-2	NA	CASSLGWTGELFF	TGCGCCAGCAGCTTGGGCTGGACCGGGGAGCTGTTTTTT
NA	TRBV30	TRBJ1-2	NA	CAWSARSGTNYGYTF	TGTGCCTGGAGTGCACGGTCAGGGACTAACTATGGCTACACCTTC
NA	TRBV20-1	TRBJ1-6	NA	CSAREGNSPLHF	TGCAGTGCTAGAGAGGGTAATTCACCCCTCCACTTT
NA	TRBV29-1	TRBJ1-1	once	CSVEQGDNTEAFF	TGCAGCGTAGAACAGGGTGATAACACTGAAGCTTTCTTT
TRBD1	TRBV6-2/TRBV6-3	TRBJ1-5	NA	CASADRLNQPQHF	TGTGCCAGCGCGGACAGGCTCAATCAGCCCCAGCATTTT
TRBD1	TRBV18	TRBJ2-5	NA	CASSPTWDREETQYF	TGTGCCAGCTCACCTACTTGGGACAGGGAAGAGACCCAGTACTTC
NA	TRBV20-1	TRBJ2-5	NA	CSVRRDQETQYF	TGCAGTGTCCGTCGGGACCAAGAGACCCAGTACTTC
NA	TRBV5-1	TRBJ2-3	NA	CASSPRGPEADTQYF	TGCGCCAGCAGCCCGCGGGGGCCTGAGGCGGATACGCAGTATTTT
NA	TRBV6-2/TRBV6-3	TRBJ2-2	NA	CASSPITNTGELFF	TGTGCCAGCAGTCCTATCACAAACACCGGGGAGCTGTTTTTT
NA	TRBV20-1	TRBJ2-3	NA	CSASPSAGADTQYF	TGCAGTGCTAGCCCTTCCGCGGGCGCAGATACGCAGTATTTT
TRBD2	TRBV12-3/TRBV12-4	TRBJ2-7	NA	CASSFSRLAGAYEQYF	TGTGCCAGCAGTTTTTCCCGACTAGCGGGGGCCTACGAGCAGTACTTC
NA	TRBV6-4	TRBJ1-5	NA	CASTLGRTGNQPQHF	TGTGCCAGCACCTTAGGGCGAACGGGCAATCAGCCCCAGCATTTT
TRBD2	TRBV2	TRBJ2-5	NA	CASSESRGGPLIETQYF	TGTGCCAGCAGTGAAAGCCGGGGGGGCCCTCTTATAGAGACCCAGTACTTC
TRBD2	TRBV12-3/TRBV12-4	TRBJ2-3	NA	CASSLSSGGHTQYF	TGTGCCAGCAGTTTATCTAGCGGGGGGCATACGCAGTATTTT
NA	TRBV5-4	TRBJ1-1	few	CASSFGHRSTSTEAFF	TGTGCCAGCAGCTTCGGACACAGGTCCACCTCCACTGAAGCTTTCTTT
TRBD2	TRBV12-3/TRBV12-4	TRBJ2-5	few	CASRGRGGEETQYF	TGTGCCAGCCGCGGGCGGGGGGGAGAAGAGACCCAGTACTTC
TRBD1	TRBV7-2	TRBJ1-3	NA	CASRPTGAGNTIYF	TGTGCCAGCAGGCCGACAGGGGCTGGAAACACCATATATTTT
NA	TRBV7-3	TRBJ1-1	NA	CASSAMPNTEAFF	TGTGCCAGCAGCGCGATGCCCAACACTGAAGCTTTCTTT
NA	TRBV15	TRBJ2-5	once	CATSRAGSRFQETQYF	TGTGCCACCAGCAGGGCCGGGTCGAGATTCCAAGAGACCCAGTACTTC
TRBD2	TRBV6-5	TRBJ2-5	NA	CASSYLGLAGALSKETQYF	TGTGCCAGCAGTTACTTAGGACTAGCGGGGGCGCTGTCAAAAGAGACCCAGTACTTC
NA	TRBV3-1	TRBJ1-2	NA	CASSQVPPVTYGYTF	TGTGCCAGCAGCCAAGTCCCTCCGGTGACCTATGGCTACACCTTC
NA	TRBV20-1	TRBJ1-2	NA	CSASTSLNYGYTF	TGCAGTGCTAGTACCAGTCTTAACTATGGCTACACCTTC